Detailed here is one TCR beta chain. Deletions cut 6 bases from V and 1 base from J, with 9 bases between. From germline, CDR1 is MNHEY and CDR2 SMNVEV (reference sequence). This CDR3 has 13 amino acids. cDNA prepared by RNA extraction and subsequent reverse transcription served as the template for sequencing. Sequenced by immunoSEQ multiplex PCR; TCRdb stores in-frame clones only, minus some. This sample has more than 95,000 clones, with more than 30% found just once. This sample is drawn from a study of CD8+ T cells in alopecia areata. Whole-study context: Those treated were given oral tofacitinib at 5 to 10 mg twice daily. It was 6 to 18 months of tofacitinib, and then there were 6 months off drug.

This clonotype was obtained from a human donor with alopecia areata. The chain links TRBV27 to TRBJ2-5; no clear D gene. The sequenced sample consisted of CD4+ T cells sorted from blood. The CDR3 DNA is TGTGCCAGCAGCCCGGAGCGCCAAGAGACCCAGTACTTC. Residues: CASSPERQETQYF.